The present T cell receptor beta chain was sequenced within a study of a mutant IDH1 vaccine in newly diagnosed glioma. Trimming left V 4 bases short and J 7 bases short, with 14 bases between. This CDR3 is built from 15 residues. CDR1 MGHDK and CDR2 SYGVNS come from the germline V gene. Time point specified: week 35, safety follow-up. In every dose of vaccine, 300 ug of mutant IDH1 20-mer peptide was given alongside topical imiquimod. As for this clone: Its specificity is unknown.

Assay: immunoSEQ multiplex PCR; the TCRdb copy retains only in-frame clones and omits some. Of about 69,000 clones listed, around 87% were seen once; the top ten hold 2% to 2.5%. This sequence joins TRBV25-1 and TRBJ1-6; D remains ambiguous. This receptor was identified in a man aged 30-40 years with glioma. Source: PBMCs, taken from a glioma patient whose treatment included an IDH1 peptide vaccine. This CDR3 reads CASSGRLPRNSPLHF. The CDR3, as DNA: TGTGCCAGCAGTGGGCGCCTACCAAGGAATTCACCCCTCCACTTT.